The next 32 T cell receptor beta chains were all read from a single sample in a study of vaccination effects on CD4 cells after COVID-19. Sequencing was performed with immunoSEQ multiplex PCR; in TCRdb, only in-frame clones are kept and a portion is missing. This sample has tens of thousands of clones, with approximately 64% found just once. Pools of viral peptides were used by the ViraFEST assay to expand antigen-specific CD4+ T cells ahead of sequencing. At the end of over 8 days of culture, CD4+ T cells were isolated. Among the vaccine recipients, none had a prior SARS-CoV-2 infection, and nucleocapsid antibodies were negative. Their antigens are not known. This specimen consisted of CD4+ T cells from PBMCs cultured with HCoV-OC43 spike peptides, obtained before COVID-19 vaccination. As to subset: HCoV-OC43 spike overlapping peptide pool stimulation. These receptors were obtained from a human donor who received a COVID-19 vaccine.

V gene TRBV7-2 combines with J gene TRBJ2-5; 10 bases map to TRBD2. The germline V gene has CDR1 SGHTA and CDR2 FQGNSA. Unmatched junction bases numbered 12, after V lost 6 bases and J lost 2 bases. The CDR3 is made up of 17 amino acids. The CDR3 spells CASRGVWPSGSQETQYF. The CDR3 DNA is TGTGCCAGCAGAGGAGTCTGGCCTAGCGGGAGTCAAGAGACCCAGTACTTC.

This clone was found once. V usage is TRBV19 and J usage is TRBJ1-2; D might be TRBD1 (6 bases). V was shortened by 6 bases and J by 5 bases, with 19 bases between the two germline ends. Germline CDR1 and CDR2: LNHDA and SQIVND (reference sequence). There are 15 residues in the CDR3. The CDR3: CASRSPGQPLYGYTF. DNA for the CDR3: TGTGCCAGTAGATCGCCCGGACAGCCACTATATGGCTACACCTTC.

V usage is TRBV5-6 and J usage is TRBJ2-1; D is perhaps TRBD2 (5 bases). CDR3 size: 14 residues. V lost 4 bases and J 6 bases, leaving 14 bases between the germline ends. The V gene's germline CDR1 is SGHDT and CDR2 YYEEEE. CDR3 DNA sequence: TGTGCCAGCAGCCTATCGGCTAGCTCCAATGAGCAGTTCTTC. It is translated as CASSLSASSNEQFF.

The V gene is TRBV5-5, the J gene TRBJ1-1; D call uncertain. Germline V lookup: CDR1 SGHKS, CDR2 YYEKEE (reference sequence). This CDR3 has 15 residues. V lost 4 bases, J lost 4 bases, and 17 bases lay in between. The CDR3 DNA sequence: TGTGCCAGCAGCCCGGATGGCTTAAGTCGCACTGAAGCTTTCTTT. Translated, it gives CASSPDGLSRTEAFF.

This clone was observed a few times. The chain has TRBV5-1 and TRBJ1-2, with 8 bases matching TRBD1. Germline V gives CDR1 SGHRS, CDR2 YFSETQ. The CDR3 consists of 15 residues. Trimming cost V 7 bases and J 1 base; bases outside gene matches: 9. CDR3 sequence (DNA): TGCGCCAGCGGGACAGGACAGGCTATTAACTATGGCTACACCTTC. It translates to CASGTGQAINYGYTF.

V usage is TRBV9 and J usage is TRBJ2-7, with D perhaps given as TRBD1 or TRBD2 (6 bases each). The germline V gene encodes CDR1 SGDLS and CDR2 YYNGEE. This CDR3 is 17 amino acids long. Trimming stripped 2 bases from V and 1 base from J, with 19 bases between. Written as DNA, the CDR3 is TGTGCCAGCAGCGTCGGTCGAGGGGGACTCCCTTCCTACGAGCAGTACTTC. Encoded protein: CASSVGRGGLPSYEQYF.

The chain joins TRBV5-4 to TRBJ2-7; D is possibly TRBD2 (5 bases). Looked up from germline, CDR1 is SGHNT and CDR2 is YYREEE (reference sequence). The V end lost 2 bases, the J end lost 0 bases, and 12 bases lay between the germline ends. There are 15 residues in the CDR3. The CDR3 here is CASSLARANSYEQYF. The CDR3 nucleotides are TGTGCCAGCAGCTTAGCGAGGGCCAACTCCTACGAGCAGTACTTC.

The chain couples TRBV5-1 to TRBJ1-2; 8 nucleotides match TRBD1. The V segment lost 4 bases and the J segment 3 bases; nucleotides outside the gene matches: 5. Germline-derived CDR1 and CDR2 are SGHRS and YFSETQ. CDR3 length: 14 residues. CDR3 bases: TGCGCCAGCAGCCCATCGGGACAGGACTATGGCTACACCTTC. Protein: CASSPSGQDYGYTF.

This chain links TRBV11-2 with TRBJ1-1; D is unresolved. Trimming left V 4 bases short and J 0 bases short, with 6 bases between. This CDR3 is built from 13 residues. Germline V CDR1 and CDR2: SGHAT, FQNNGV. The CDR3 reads CASSSDLNTEAFF. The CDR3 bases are TGTGCCAGCAGCTCCGATCTGAACACTGAAGCTTTCTTT.

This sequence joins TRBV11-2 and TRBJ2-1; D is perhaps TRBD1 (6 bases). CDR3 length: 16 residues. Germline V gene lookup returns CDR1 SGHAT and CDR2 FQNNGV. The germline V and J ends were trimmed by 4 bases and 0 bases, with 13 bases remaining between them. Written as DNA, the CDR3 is TGTGCCAGCAGCTCCCGACAGGACCGCTCCTACAATGAGCAGTTCTTC. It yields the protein CASSSRQDRSYNEQFF.

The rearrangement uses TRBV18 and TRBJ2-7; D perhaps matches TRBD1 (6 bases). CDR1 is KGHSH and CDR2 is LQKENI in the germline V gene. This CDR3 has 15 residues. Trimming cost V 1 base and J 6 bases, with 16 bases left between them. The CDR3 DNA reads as TGTGCCAGCTCACCACGGGGGCTTTGGGATAGCGAGCAGTACTTC. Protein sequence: CASSPRGLWDSEQYF.

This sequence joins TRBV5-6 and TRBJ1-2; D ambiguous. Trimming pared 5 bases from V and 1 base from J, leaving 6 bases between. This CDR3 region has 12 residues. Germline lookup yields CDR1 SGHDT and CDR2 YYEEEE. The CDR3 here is CASRVFNYGYTF. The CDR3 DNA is TGTGCCAGCAGGGTGTTTAACTATGGCTACACCTTC.

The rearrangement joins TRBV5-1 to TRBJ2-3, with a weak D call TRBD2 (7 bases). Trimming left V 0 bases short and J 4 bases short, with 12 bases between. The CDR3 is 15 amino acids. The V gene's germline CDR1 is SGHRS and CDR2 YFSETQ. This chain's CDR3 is CASSLAPGGADTQYF. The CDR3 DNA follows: TGCGCCAGCAGCTTGGCGCCGGGGGGCGCAGATACGCAGTATTTT. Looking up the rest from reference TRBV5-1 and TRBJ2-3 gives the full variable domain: KAGVTQTPRYLIKTRGQQVTLSCSPISGHRSVSWYQQTPGQGLQFLFEYFSETQRNKGNFPGRFSGRQFSNSRSEMNVSTLELGDSALYLCASSLAPGGADTQYFGPGTRLTVL.

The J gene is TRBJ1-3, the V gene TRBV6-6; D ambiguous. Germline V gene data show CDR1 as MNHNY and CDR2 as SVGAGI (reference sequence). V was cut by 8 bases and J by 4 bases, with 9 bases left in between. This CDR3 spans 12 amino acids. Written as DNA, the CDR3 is TGTGCCAGCTCGGGCGAAGGAAACACCATATATTTT. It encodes CASSGEGNTIYF.

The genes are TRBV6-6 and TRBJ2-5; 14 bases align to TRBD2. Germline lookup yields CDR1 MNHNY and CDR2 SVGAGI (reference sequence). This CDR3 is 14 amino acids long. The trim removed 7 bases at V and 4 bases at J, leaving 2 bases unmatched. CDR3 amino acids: CASKGLAGAETQYF. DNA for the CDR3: TGTGCCAGCAAGGGACTAGCGGGGGCAGAGACCCAGTACTTC.

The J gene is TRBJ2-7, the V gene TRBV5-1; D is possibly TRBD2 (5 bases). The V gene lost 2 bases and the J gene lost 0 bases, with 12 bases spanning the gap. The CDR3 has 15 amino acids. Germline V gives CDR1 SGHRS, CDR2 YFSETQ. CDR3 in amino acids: CASSLLAGSSYEQYF. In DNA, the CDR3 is TGCGCCAGCAGCTTACTGGCGGGTAGCTCCTACGAGCAGTACTTC.

CDR3 residues: CASSPWGSGDSYNEQFF. In nucleotides, the CDR3 is TGTGCCAGCAGCCCTTGGGGAAGCGGGGATTCCTACAATGAGCAGTTCTTC. The chain employs TRBV6-2 or TRBV6-3 and TRBJ2-1; TRBD2 matches 7 bases. V lost 6 bases and J lost 1; bases outside the gene matches: 12. The length of the CDR3 is 17 residues. Germline V lookup: CDR1 MNHEY, CDR2 SVGEGT.

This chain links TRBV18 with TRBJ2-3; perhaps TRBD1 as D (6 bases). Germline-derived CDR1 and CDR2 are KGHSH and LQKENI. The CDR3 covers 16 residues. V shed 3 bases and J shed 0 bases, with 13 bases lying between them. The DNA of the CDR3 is TGTGCCAGCTCACCTGTAAGGGGACAAAGCACAGATACGCAGTATTTT. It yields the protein CASSPVRGQSTDTQYF.

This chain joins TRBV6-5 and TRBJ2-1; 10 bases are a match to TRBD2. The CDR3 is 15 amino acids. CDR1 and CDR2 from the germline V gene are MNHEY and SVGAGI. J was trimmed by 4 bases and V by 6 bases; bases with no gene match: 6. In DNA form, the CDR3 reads TGTGCCAGCAGAGCGAGCGGGGGGGCGTACAATGAGCAGTTCTTC. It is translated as CASRASGGAYNEQFF.

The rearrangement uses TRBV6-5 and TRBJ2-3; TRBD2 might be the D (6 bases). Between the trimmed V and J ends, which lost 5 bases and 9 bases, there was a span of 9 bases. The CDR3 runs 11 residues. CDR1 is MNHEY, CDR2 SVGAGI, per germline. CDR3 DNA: TGTGCCAGCAGTATGGAGGGAACGCAGTATTTT. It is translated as CASSMEGTQYF.

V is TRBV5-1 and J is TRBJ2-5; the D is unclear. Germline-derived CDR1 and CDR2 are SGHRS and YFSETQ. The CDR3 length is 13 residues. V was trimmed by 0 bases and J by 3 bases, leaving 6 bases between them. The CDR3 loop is CASSLEWEETQYF. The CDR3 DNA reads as TGCGCCAGCAGCTTGGAGTGGGAAGAGACCCAGTACTTC.

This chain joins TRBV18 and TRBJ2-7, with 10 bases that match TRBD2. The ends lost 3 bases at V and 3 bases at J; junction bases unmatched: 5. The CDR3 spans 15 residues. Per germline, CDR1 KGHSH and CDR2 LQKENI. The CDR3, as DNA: TGTGCCAGCTCACCGACGACTAGCGGGTTCTACGAGCAGTACTTC. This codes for CASSPTTSGFYEQYF. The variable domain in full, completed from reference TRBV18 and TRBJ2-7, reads NAGVMQNPRHLVRRRGQEARLRCSPMKGHSHVYWYRQLPEEGLKFMVYLQKENIIDESGMPKERFSAEFPKEGPSILRIQQVVRGDSAAYFCASSPTTSGFYEQYFGPGTRLTVT.

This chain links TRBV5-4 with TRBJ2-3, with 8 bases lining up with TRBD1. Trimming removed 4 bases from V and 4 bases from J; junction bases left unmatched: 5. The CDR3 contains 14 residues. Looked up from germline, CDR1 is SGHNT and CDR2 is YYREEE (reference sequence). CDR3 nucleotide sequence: TGTGCCAGCAGCCCCGGACAGGGACCAGATACGCAGTATTTT. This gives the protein CASSPGQGPDTQYF.

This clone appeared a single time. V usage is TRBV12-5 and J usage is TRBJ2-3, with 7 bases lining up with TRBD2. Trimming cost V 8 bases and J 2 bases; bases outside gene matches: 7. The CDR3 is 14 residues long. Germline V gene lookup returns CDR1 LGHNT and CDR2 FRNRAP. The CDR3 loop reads CASKTSWNTDTQYF. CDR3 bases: TGTGCTAGTAAGACTAGCTGGAACACAGATACGCAGTATTTT. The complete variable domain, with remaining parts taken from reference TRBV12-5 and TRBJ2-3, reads DARVTQTPRHKVTEMGQEVTMRCQPILGHNTVFWYRQTMMQGLELLAYFRNRAPLDDSGMPKDRFSAEMPDATLATLKIQPSEPRDSAVYFCASKTSWNTDTQYFGPGTRLTVL.

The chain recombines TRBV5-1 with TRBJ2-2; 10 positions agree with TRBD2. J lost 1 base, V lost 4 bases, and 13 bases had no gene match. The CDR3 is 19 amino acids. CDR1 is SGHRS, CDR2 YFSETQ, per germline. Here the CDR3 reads CASSPGRLAGVGNTGELFF. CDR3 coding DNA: TGCGCCAGCAGCCCGGGGAGGCTAGCGGGAGTCGGGAACACCGGGGAGCTGTTTTTT.

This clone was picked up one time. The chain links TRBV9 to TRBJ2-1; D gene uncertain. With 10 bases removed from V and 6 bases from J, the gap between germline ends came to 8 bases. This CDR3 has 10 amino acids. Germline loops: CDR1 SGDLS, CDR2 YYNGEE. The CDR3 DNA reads TGTGCCCTTTGGGGCAATGAGCAGTTCTTC. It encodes CALWGNEQFF.

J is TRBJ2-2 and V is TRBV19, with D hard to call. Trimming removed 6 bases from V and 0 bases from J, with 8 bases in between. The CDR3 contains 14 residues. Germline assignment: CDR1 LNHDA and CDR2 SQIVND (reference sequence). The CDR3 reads CASSKQTNTGELFF. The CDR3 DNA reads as TGTGCCAGTAGCAAGCAGACGAACACCGGGGAGCTGTTTTTT.

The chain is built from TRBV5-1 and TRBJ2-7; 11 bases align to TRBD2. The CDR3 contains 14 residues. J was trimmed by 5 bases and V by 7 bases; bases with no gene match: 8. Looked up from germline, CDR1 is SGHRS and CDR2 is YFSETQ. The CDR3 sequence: CASGGGTSGDEQYF. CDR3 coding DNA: TGCGCCAGCGGGGGTGGGACTAGCGGTGACGAGCAGTACTTC.

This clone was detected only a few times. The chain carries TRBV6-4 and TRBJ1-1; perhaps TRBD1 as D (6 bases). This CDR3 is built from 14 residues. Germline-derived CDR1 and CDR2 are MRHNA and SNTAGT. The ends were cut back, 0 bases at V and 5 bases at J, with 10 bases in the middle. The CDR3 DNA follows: TGTGCCAGCAGTGACTCGAACAGGGCGACTGAAGCTTTCTTT. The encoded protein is CASSDSNRATEAFF.

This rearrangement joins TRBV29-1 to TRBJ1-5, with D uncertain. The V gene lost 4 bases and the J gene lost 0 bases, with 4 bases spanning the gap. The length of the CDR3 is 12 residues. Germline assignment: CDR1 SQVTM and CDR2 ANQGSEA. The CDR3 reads CSVVDSNQPQHF. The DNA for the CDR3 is TGCAGCGTTGTGGATAGCAATCAGCCCCAGCATTTT.

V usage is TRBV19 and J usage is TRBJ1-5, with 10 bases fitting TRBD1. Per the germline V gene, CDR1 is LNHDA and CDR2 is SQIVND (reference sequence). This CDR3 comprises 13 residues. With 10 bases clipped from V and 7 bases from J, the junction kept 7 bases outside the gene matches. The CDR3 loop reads CATWGTGVQPQHF. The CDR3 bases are TGTGCCACCTGGGGGACAGGGGTCCAGCCCCAGCATTTT. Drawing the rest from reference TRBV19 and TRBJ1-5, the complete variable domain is DGGITQSPKYLFRKEGQNVTLSCEQNLNHDAMYWYRQDPGQGLRLIYYSQIVNDFQKGDIAEGYSVSREKKESFPLTVTSAQKNPTAFYLCATWGTGVQPQHFGDGTRLSIL.

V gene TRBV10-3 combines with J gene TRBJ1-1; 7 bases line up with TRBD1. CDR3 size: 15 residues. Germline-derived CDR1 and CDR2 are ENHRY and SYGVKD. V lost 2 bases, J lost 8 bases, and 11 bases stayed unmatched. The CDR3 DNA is TGTGCCATCAGTGAGACCGGGACAGCTACTACCGAAGCTTTCTTT. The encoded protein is CAISETGTATTEAFF.